This TCR beta chain is drawn from a study of cytomegalovirus exposure and HLA in healthy donors. The PCR contained 60 Vbeta and 13 Jbeta primers. Here immunoSEQ multiplex PCR was the method, and the copy in TCRdb shows in-frame clones only, minus some. The table lists about 110,000 clones, about 64% of them singletons. This CDR3 contains 15 residues. The V end was cut by 4 bases, the J end by 0 bases, with 11 bases between. Germline assignment: CDR1 SGHRS and CDR2 YFSETQ. The material sequenced was PBMCs. This chain uses TRBV5-1 with TRBJ1-3; no definite D call. This sequence originates from a man aged 18 to 30 in good health and CMV-seropositive. The CDR3 bases are TGCGCCAGCAGCACCCCGGGGAGCTCTGGAAACACCATATATTTT. Its protein is CASSTPGSSGNTIYF.